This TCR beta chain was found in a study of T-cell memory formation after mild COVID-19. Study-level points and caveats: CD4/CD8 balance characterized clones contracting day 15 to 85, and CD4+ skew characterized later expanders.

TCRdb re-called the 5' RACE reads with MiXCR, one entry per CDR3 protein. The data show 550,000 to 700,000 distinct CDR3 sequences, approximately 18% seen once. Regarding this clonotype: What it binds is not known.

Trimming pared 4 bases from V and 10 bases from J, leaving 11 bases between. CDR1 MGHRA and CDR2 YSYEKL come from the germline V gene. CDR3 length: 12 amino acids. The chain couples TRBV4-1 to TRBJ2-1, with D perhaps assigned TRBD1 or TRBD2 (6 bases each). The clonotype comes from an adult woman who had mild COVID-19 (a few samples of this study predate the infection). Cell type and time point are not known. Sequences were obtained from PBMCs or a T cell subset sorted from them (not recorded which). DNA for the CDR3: TGCGCCAGCAGCCCTAGGGGGAGGGAGCAGTTCTTC. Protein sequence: CASSPRGREQFF.